This T cell receptor beta chain stems from a study of cytomegalovirus exposure and HLA in healthy donors (dated by TCRdb to about 2017). General notes on the study: In an earlier analysis of some 610 of the donors, 276 Gb of sequence data and 120 million or so unique TCR beta sequences from 180 million or so T cells were reported. An early release covering roughly 640 HLA-typed donors comprised approximately 300 gigabases of sequencing data and 85 million or so unique TCR sequences. Among the roughly 400 genotyped donors, approximately 76% belonged to the genetic ancestry cluster associated with self-reported Caucasian donors. The study aimed to test whether cataloging public T cell receptors could reveal signatures of past pathogen exposure. The study used immunosequencing to profile the T cell repertoires of approximately 650 subjects and linked those repertoires to cytomegalovirus serostatus. Besides the first cohort of around 700 subjects, a separate validation cohort made up of around 120 different subjects was used. High-throughput TCR immunosequencing, statistical association of individual TCRs with disease status, and machine learning were combined to predict cytomegalovirus infection status. A later analysis re-analyzed previously published TCR beta repertoires from 650 to 800 donors and added high-resolution HLA genotyping to study TCR occurrence patterns. In the later analysis, no new phenotypic data were used to find candidate immune exposures; instead, reliance was placed on TCR beta sequences and their occurrence across donors. In an earlier analysis of roughly 580 of the donors, high-throughput TCR beta sequencing was used to judge whether each TCR beta V gene segment behaved as functional or pseudogenic. Donor age, sex, ethnicity and CMV serostatus were collected together with the repertoire data. A later genetic analysis used genome-wide SNP genotypes for about three fifths of the 666 donors, treating that subset as a discovery cohort. Every repertoire in the discovery cohort had been generated on one and the same sequencing platform. Both class I and class II loci were covered by HLA typing, at four-digit resolution. The number of typed donors differed by locus: 629-630 for A, B, C, DRB1 and DQB1; some 540 for DQA1; 606 for DPA1; and roughly 490 for DPB1. Four to six DR-DQ haplotypes were handled as single units for association and clustering, since linkage in the cohort was strong. Across approximately 420 genotyped donors of the cohort, an average of approximately 240,000 unique TCR beta nucleotide sequences per donor were sequenced, and 15% to 20% of those sequences were non-productive. Broad study findings and their caveats: Three of the identified cytomegalovirus-associated TCR beta chains were confirmed in vitro to be specific for cytomegalovirus antigens. Because the 87-base-pair reads could not distinguish some IMGT-functional V segments, including TRBV6-2 and TRBV6-3, those segments were excluded. In an earlier analysis of 500 to 650 of the donors, most TCR beta V segments appeared in productive rearrangements about 90% or about 30% of the time, broadly matching IMGT annotations. Assigning TCR associations to individual alleles was difficult when HLA alleles, especially DR and DQ, strongly co-occurred. Because HLA typing was unavailable for some donors at each locus, only the typed subset was used in association tests. According to a later genetic analysis, donors in an Asian-associated ancestry cluster had fewer N-insertions in productive TCRs than the roughly 700-donor mean. It was suggested by the authors that the approach could potentially be generalized to other disease states and immunological phenotypes. In a later genetic analysis, a missense DCLRE1C variant was associated with V-gene and J-gene trimming of TCR beta chains, and the association was replicated in an independent cohort. Linkage disequilibrium might explain the correlated functional status among segregating V segments, but an unknown experimental factor could not be ruled out. Because counts were too low, seventeen rarely observed V segments, including chromosome 9 orphons, were left out of the earlier analysis of 587 of the donors. A further reported finding was that TCR beta sequences accurately predicted the HLA-A and HLA-B alleles for most subjects in the first cohort. In the study, some 180 TCR beta chains were listed as associated with cytomegalovirus. A later analysis reported that several top co-occurrence clusters appeared linked to parvovirus B19, influenza, CMV and Epstein-Barr virus. At a false discovery rate of 0.05, a later analysis linked 15,000 to 20,000 TCR beta sequences to specific HLA alleles. Roughly uniform sequencing depth across donors was assumed in presence/absence analyses, although this assumption may not hold. In a later analysis, TCR association rates were found to vary across HLA loci, with the most associated TCRs seen for DRB1 alleles and the fewest for HLA-C alleles. According to a later analysis, most CMV-associated TCR beta chains appeared to be HLA-restricted, and the HLA associations seemed to be driven largely by CMV exposure. Only TCR beta chains were sequenced in this cohort, and the absence of alpha or paired-chain data limited detectable features. For the cohort, immune exposure information was limited to CMV serostatus. The classifier was reported to diagnose cytomegalovirus status with high specificity and sensitivity in both the original and validation cohorts. While some public TCRs were present in many individuals, most TCR sequences turned up only very rarely across donors. Compared with equally common non-associated chains, HLA-associated TCR beta chains in a later analysis were more clonally expanded and had lower generation probabilities. A cluster of highly shared sequence variants was judged likely to be a technical artifact of the sequencing pipeline.

In regard to this clone: Its antigen target is currently unknown. Base qualities are missing; no much larger clone stands one base away.

Library preparation employed the immunoSEQ multiplex PCR assay. The multiplex PCR relied on a mix of 60 forward primers for TCR Vbeta segments and 13 reverse primers for TCR Jbeta segments. The CDR3 region of rearranged TCR beta genes was amplified from genomic DNA with a multiplex PCR assay. On the Illumina HiSeq System, the amplified TCR beta libraries were sequenced as 87-base-pair reads. The original pipeline was this. A later analysis counted around 72 million unique TCR beta chains across the 550 to 800 repertoires, and approximately 11 million of these chains were shared by at least two donors. A nearest-neighbor algorithm error-corrected the raw reads and collapsed the reads into unique sequences, merging closely related sequences to remove PCR and sequencing errors. To assign V, D and J gene segments, CDR3 sequences were aligned to IMGT reference sequences. For a sequence to be retained, a match of at least six nucleotides to both a V gene segment and a J gene segment was required. Rearrangements were called productive when the CDR3 lacked stop codons and stayed in frame with V and J; all others were non-productive. CDR3 was defined by IMGT convention, running from the second conserved V-encoded cysteine to the conserved J-encoded phenylalanine. The earlier analysis of 587 of the donors excluded sequences that lacked an unambiguous match to a single V gene segment. An earlier analysis of several hundred of the donors classified V segments as functional when productive rearrangements were above 56.7% and as segregating when the standard deviation between donors was above 5%. A statistical classification framework was developed to diagnose cytomegalovirus status using the catalog of TCR beta chain sequences. In a later analysis, V and J genes were assigned by comparing TCR nucleotide sequences against IMGT/GENE-DB human TR gene sequences. Using the TCRdist pipeline, a later analysis assigned CDR3 sequences along with most-parsimonious VDJ recombination scenarios. A later analysis defined each TCR beta chain by its CDR3 amino acid sequence plus V-gene family, and excluded reads lacking a unique V-gene family. In a later analysis, 450 to 600 highly shared, low-generation-probability nucleotide sequences were removed to address suspected cross-contamination and a sequencing artifact. For each public chain, a later analysis derived a clonal expansion index from normalized ranks of inferred template counts within each repertoire. Generation probabilities in a later analysis came from a VDJ recombination model fitted to out-of-frame rearrangements, and those results were checked against IGoR. A later analysis scored TCR-TCR, TCR-HLA and TCR-CMV co-occurrence with hypergeometric tests, applying a repertoire-size bias correction to TCR pairs. A later analysis estimated false discovery rates by permuting HLA or CMV assignments 20 times. A later analysis grouped co-occurring TCRs with DBSCAN, adding TCRdist sequence similarity when clustering within HLA-allele-positive subsets. Co-occurrence clustering excluded repertoires with fewer than 30,000 or more than 120,000 public chains, plus five with anomalous nucleotide sharing. TCRdb limited this immuneACCESS table to in-frame rearrangements with V and J called. A share of clones is missing; checked studies link under half to unresolved V genes, and the rest is unexplained. Clonal size and the V and J genes are those of that table, whereas D and trimming came from the DNA. Recorded for this sample are 150,000 to 200,000 clones; roughly four fifths of them occurred a single time. The ten largest clones capture roughly 4.5% of the sample.

The cohort was made up of 500 to 850 healthy bone marrow donors. Cohort members were all nominally healthy when sampled, although unrecorded immune exposures were likely present. The donor was CMV seropositive and belonged to the group of some 290 seropositive cohort members. Each donor provided a peripheral blood sample, and peripheral blood mononuclear cells were used for TCR beta sequencing. The Qiagen DNeasy Blood Extraction Kit was used to extract genomic DNA from the blood cell samples. The CDR1 and CDR2 encoded by the germline V gene are SNHLY and FYNNEI. The junction shows trimming of 4 bases on V and 1 base on J, plus 7 bases between the germline ends. Inclusive of the bounding cysteine and phenylalanine, the CDR3 is 13 residues long. Only CDR3 DNA is held: 39 bases, read in frame from base 1.

The rearrangement combines TRBV2 with TRBJ1-1, with the D gene not confidently named. The clonotype was recovered from a man aged 50 to 60 in good health and CMV-seropositive. Sequenced sample: PBMCs. CDR3 region: CASSADWNTEAFF. The sequenced DNA is TGTGCCAGCAGTGCGGACTGGAACACTGAAGCTTTCTTT.